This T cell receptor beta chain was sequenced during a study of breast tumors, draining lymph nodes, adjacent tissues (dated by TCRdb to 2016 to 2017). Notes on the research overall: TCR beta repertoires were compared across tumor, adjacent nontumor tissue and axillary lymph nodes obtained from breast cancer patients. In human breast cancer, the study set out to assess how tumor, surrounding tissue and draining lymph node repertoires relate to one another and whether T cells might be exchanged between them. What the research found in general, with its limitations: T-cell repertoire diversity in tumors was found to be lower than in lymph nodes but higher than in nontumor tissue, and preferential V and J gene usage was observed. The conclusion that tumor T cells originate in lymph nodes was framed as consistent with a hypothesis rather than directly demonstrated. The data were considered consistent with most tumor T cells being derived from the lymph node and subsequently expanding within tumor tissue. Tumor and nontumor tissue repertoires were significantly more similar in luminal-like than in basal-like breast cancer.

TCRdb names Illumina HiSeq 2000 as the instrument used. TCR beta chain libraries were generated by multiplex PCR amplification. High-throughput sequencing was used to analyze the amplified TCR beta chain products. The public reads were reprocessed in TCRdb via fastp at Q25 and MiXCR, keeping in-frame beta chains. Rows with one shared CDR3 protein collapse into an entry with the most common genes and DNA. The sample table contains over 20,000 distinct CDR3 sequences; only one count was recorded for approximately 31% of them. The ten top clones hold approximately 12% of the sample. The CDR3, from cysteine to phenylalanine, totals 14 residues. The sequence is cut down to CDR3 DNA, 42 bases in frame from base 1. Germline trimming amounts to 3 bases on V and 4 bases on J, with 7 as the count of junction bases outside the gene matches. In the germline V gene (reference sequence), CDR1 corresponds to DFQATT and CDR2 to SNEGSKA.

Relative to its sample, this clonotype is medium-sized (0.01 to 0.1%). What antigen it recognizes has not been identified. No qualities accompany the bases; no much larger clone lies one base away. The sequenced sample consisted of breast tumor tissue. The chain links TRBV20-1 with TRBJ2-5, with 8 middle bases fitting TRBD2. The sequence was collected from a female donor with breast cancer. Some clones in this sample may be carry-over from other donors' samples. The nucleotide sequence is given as TGCAGTGCTAGTCCTCTGGCGGGAGGAGAGACCCAGTACTTC. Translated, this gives CSASPLAGGETQYF.